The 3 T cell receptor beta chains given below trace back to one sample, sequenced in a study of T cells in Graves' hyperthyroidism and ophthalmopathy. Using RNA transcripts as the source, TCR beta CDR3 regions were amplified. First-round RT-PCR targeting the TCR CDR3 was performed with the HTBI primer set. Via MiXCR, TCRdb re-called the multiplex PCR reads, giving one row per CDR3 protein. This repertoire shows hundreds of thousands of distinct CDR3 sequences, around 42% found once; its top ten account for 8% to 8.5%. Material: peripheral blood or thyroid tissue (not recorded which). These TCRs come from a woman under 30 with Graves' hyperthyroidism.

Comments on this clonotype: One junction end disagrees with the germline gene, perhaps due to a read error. The CDR3 DNA sequence: TGTGCCAGCAGTGACAGGGATGGCTACGAGCGGTACTTC. It translates to CASSDRDGYERYF. This sequence joins TRBV2 and TRBJ2-7; tentative D call: TRBD1 (5 bases). Germline-derived CDR1 and CDR2 are SNHLY and FYNNEI. The CDR3 is 13 residues long.

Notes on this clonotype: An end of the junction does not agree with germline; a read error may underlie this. CDR3 in amino acids: CASMTGRIAGELLF. The CDR3 coding sequence is TGTGCCAGCATGACGGGTCGGATAGCCGGGGAGCTGCTTTTT. This sequence joins TRBV6-5 and TRBJ2-2; TRBD2 is a possible D gene (5 bases). CDR1 is MNHEY, CDR2 SVGAGI, per germline. The CDR3 loop spans 14 amino acids.

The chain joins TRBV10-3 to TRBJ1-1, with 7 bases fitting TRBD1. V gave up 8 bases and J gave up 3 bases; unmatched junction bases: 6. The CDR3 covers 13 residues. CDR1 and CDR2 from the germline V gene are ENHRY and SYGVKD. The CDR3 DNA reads TGTGCCATCGGGTCGCAGGGGGACACTGAAGCTTTCTTT. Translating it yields CAIGSQGDTEAFF.